The rows below give T cell receptor beta chains drawn from one sample of a study of cytomegalovirus exposure and HLA in healthy donors. The method was immunoSEQ multiplex PCR; TCRdb's version includes in-frame clones alone and lacks a portion of them. The table records approximately 160,000 clones, approximately 87% of them present only once. Sample: PBMCs. These receptors were obtained from a woman between 25 and 40 years old in good health and CMV-seronegative. The CDR3 runs from the conserved cysteine through the conserved F or W. A D gene is named only where the DNA matches it firmly. The size field is filled for only some rows; it gives once, few, many or a size class.

-	once	TRBV5-5	TRBJ2-2	CASSLVATGELFF	TGTGCCAGCAGCTTGGTGGCTACTGGGGAGCTGTTTTTT
-	-	TRBV9	TRBJ2-3	CASSVYGTSTDTQYF	TGTGCCAGCAGCGTATACGGGACTAGCACAGATACGCAGTATTTT
-	-	TRBV18	TRBJ1-1	CASSPPSVNTEAFF	TGTGCCAGCTCACCCCCGTCTGTGAACACTGAAGCTTTCTTT
TRBD1	-	TRBV28	TRBJ1-6	CASRTGQVNSPLHF	TGTGCCAGCAGAACGGGACAGGTCAATTCACCCCTCCACTTT
-	-	TRBV5-1	TRBJ2-7	CASSLLSSSYEQYF	TGCGCCAGCAGCTTGCTCTCTAGCTCCTACGAGCAGTACTTC
TRBD1	-	TRBV7-2	TRBJ1-5	CASSLQDRVGQPQHF	TGTGCCAGCAGCTTACAAGACAGGGTTGGTCAGCCCCAGCATTTT
TRBD1	once	TRBV7-8	TRBJ1-1	CASSPTGWGTEAFF	TGTGCCAGCAGCCCGACAGGGTGGGGCACTGAAGCTTTCTTT
-	few	TRBV28	TRBJ2-3	CASSPPLGGKSTDTQYF	TGTGCCAGCAGCCCACCCTTGGGGGGAAAAAGCACAGATACGCAGTATTTT
-	-	TRBV9	TRBJ2-7	CASSVAPVLSSYEQYF	TGTGCCAGCAGCGTAGCCCCGGTACTAAGCTCCTACGAGCAGTACTTC
-	-	TRBV28	TRBJ1-1	CASSLEQANTEAFF	TGTGCCAGCAGTTTGGAACAGGCTAACACTGAAGCTTTCTTT
-	-	TRBV6-5	TRBJ1-5	CASKRGDRGNQPQHF	TGTGCCAGCAAACGGGGAGATAGGGGCAATCAGCCCCAGCATTTT
-	-	TRBV5-4	TRBJ2-5	CASRREIQETQYF	TGTGCCAGCAGACGGGAGATTCAAGAGACCCAGTACTTC
-	few	TRBV6-5	TRBJ1-2	CASTQRAGLSYTF	TGTGCCAGCACCCAAAGGGCAGGGTTGAGCTACACCTTC
-	-	TRBV7-2	TRBJ1-5	CASSLVGQPQHF	TGTGCCAGCAGCTTAGTCGGGCAGCCCCAGCATTTT
-	-	TRBV5-4	TRBJ2-3	CASSPWTTSTDTQYF	TGTGCCAGCAGCCCGTGGACTACCAGCACAGATACGCAGTATTTT
-	-	TRBV9	TRBJ2-6	CASSAEISGANVLTF	TGTGCCAGCAGCGCCGAGATCTCTGGGGCCAACGTCCTGACTTTC
-	-	TRBV27	TRBJ2-1	CASSTLTADEQFF	TGTGCCAGTTCTACCTTAACGGCCGATGAGCAGTTCTTC
TRBD1	-	TRBV9	TRBJ2-7	CASSVGQGAREQYF	TGTGCCAGCAGCGTAGGGCAGGGGGCTCGAGAGCAGTACTTC
-	-	TRBV15	TRBJ1-5	CATSRDRAIGQPQHF	TGTGCCACCAGCAGAGACAGGGCGATCGGTCAGCCCCAGCATTTT
-	-	TRBV9	TRBJ2-1	CASSVADYNEQFF	TGTGCCAGCAGCGTAGCGGACTACAATGAGCAGTTCTTC
TRBD1	-	TRBV5-1	TRBJ1-2	CASSLGPRGGGSYGYTF	TGCGCCAGCAGCTTGGGCCCGAGGGGAGGGGGCAGCTATGGCTACACCTTC
TRBD1	-	TRBV19	TRBJ1-5	CASRPGQGIPGNQPQHF	TGTGCCAGTAGACCGGGACAGGGAATCCCTGGCAATCAGCCCCAGCATTTT
-	-	TRBV12-5	TRBJ1-1	CASGLVDRIYAFF	TGTGCTAGTGGTTTGGTCGACAGGATTTACGCTTTCTTT
TRBD2	-	TRBV29-1	TRBJ2-5	CSVLVVDSGVGKETQYF	TGCAGCGTTCTTGTCGTGGATAGCGGGGTTGGTAAAGAGACCCAGTACTTC